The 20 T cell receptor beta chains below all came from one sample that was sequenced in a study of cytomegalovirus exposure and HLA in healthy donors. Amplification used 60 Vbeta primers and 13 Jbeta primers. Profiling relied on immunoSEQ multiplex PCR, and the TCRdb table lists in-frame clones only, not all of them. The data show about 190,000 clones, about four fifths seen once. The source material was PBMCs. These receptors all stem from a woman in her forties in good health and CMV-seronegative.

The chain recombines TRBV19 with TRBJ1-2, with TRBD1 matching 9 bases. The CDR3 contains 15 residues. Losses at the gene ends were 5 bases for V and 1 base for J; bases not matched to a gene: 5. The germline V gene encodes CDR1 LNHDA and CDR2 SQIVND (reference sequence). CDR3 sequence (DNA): TGTGCCAGTAGTGCACGGGACAGGGTTAACTATGGCTACACCTTC. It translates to CASSARDRVNYGYTF. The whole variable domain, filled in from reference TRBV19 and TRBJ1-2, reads DGGITQSPKYLFRKEGQNVTLSCEQNLNHDAMYWYRQDPGQGLRLIYYSQIVNDFQKGDIAEGYSVSREKKESFPLTVTSAQKNPTAFYLCASSARDRVNYGYTFGSGTRLTVV.

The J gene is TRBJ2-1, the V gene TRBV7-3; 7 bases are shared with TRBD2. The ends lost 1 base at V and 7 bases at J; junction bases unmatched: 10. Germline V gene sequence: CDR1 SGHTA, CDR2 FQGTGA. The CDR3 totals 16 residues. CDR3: CASSLSGSDRTNEQFF. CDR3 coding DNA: TGTGCCAGCAGCTTAAGCGGGAGCGACCGTACGAATGAGCAGTTCTTC.

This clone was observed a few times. Written as DNA, the CDR3 is TGTGCCAGCGCTGCCGAAAGGGGTTACTCCTACGAGCAGTACGTC. It codes for CASAAERGYSYEQYV. The rearrangement joins TRBV9 to TRBJ2-7, with a tentative D call TRBD1 (5 bases). V was cut by 7 bases and J by 0 bases, with 17 bases left in between. CDR1 is SGDLS, CDR2 YYNGEE, per germline. The CDR3 has 15 amino acids.

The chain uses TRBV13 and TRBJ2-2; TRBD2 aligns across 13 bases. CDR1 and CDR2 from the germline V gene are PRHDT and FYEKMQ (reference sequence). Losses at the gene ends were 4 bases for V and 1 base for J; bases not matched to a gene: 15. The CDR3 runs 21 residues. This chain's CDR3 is CASSSAFRTSGRMGNTGELFF. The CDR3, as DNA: TGTGCCAGCAGCTCCGCTTTCCGGACTAGCGGGAGAATGGGGAACACCGGGGAGCTGTTTTTT.

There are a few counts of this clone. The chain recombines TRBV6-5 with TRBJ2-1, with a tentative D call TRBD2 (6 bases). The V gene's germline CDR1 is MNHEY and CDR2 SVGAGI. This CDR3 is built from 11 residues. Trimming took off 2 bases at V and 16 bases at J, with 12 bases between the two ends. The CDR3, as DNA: TGTGCCAGCAGTTACGAGGCGGGGACCTTCTTC. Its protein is CASSYEAGTFF.

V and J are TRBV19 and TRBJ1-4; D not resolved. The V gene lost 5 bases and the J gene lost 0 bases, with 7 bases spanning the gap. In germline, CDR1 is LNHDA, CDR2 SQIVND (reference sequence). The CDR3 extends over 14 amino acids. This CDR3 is CASSVRATNEKLFF. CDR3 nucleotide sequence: TGTGCCAGTAGTGTTAGAGCAACTAATGAAAAACTGTTTTTT.

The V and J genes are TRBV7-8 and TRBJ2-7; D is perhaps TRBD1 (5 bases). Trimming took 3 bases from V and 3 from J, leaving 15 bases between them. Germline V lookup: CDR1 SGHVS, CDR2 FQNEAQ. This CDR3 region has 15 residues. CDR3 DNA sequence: TGTGCCAGCAGCTTGGTGGCAGGGTATAGCTACGAGCAGTACTTC. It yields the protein CASSLVAGYSYEQYF.

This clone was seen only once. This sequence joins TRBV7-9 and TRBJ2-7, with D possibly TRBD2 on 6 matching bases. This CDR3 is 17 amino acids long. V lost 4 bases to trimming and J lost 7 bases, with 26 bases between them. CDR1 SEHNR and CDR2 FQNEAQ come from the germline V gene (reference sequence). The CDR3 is CASSSRDRLVSTFEQYF. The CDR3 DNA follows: TGTGCCAGCAGCTCCCGCGACCGACTAGTTTCGACATTTGAGCAGTACTTC.

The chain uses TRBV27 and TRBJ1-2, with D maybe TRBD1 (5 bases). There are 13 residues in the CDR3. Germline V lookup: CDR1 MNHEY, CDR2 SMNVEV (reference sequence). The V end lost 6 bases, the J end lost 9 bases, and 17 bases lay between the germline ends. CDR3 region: CASRVVAQGRYTF. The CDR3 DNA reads TGTGCCAGCAGGGTCGTGGCTCAGGGTCGCTACACCTTC.

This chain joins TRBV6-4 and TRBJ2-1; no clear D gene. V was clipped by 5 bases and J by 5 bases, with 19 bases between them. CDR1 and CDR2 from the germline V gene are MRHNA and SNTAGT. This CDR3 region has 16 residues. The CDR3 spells CASSLPAATNNNEQFF. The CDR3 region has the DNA TGTGCCAGCAGTCTCCCGGCGGCGACCAATAACAATGAGCAGTTCTTC.

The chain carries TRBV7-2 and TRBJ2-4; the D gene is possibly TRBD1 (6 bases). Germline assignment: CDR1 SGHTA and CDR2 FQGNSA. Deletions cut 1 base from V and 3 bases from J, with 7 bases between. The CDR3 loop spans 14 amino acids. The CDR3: CASSLEGGKNIQYF. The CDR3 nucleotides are TGTGCCAGCAGCTTAGAAGGGGGCAAAAACATTCAGTACTTC.

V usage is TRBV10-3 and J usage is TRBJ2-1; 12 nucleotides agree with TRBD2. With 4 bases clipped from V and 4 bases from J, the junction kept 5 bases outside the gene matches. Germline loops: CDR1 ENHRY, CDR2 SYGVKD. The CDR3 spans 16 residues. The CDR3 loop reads CAISAQTSGSYNEQFF. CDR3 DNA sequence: TGTGCCATCAGTGCCCAGACTAGCGGGAGTTACAATGAGCAGTTCTTC.

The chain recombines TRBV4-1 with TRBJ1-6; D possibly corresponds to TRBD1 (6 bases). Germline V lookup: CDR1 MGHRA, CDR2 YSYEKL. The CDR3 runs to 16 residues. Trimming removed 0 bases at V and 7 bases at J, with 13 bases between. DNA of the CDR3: TGCGCCAGCAGCCAAGATCCCTACAGGGAAAATTCACCCCTCCACTTT. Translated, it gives CASSQDPYRENSPLHF.

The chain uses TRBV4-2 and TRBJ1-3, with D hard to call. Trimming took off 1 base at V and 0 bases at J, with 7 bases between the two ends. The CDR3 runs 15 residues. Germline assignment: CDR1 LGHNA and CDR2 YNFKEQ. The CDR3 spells CASSQGTVSGNTIYF. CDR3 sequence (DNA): TGTGCCAGCAGCCAAGGCACGGTCTCTGGAAACACCATATATTTT.

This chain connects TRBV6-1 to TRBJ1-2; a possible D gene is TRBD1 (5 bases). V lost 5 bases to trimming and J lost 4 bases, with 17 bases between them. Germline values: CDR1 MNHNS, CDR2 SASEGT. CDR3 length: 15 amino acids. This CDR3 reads CASSPWAGKAYGYTF. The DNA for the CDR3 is TGTGCCAGCAGTCCCTGGGCAGGGAAGGCCTATGGCTACACCTTC.

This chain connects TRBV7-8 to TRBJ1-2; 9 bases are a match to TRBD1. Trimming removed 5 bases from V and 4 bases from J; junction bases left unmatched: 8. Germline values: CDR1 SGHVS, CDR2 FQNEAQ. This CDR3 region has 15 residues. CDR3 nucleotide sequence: TGTGCCAGCAGCCAGACAGGGGGGTTGTCCTATGGCTACACCTTC. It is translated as CASSQTGGLSYGYTF.

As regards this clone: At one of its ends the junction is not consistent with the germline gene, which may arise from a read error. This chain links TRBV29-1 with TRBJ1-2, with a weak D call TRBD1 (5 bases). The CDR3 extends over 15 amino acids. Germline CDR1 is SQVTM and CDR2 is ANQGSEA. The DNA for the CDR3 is TGCAGCGGTGAAGACTCTGCTCGGGGGTACTATGGCTACACCTTC. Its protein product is CSGEDSARGYYGYTF.

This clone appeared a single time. The CDR3 DNA sequence: TGTGCCAGCAGCTTCCCGGACAGGCAGGCTTTCTTT. Its translation: CASSFPDRQAFF. The chain carries TRBV7-2 and TRBJ1-1, with 7 bases matching TRBD1. Per the germline V gene, CDR1 is SGHTA and CDR2 is FQGNSA. This CDR3 has 12 amino acids. J was trimmed by 11 bases and V by 3 bases; bases with no gene match: 6.

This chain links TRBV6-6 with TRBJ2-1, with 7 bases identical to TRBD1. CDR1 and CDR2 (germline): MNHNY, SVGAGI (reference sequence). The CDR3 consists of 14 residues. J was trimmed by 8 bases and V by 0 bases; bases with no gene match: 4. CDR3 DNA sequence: TGTGCCAGCAGTTACTCCCGAGGGGGCGATGAGCAGTTCTTC. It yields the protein CASSYSRGGDEQFF.

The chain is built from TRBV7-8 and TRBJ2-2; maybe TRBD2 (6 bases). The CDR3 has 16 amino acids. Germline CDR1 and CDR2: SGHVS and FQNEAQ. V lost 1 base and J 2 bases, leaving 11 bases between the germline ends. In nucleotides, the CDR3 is TGTGCCAGCAGCTTAGTCGGGACTGGCAACACCGGGGAGCTGTTTTTT. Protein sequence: CASSLVGTGNTGELFF.